The rows below give T cell receptor beta chains drawn from one sample of a study of OX40 agonist ivuxolimab in advanced cancers. Sequencing was performed with immunoSEQ multiplex PCR; in TCRdb, only in-frame clones are kept and a portion is missing. Found here are about 58,000 clones, 88% of them singletons; the top ten hold more than 3%. The sequences come from CD4+ or CD8+ T cells sorted from blood, collected in a trial of the OX40 agonist ivuxolimab. The receptors were sampled from an adult with an advanced solid tumor such as melanoma, head and neck, liver or kidney cancer. Both conserved end residues are part of each CDR3. D genes are given only for firm matches. The size field is filled for only some rows; it gives once, few, many or a size class.

TRBJ2-3 | - | TRBV2 | - | CASSPGYAPDTQYF | TGTGCCAGCAGTCCAGGGTATGCTCCAGATACGCAGTATTTT
TRBJ2-7 | - | TRBV6-5 | - | CASRFRDRFNYEQYF | TGTGCCAGCAGGTTCCGGGACCGATTCAACTACGAGCAGTACTTC
TRBJ1-2 | - | TRBV4-1 | TRBD1 | CASSPGQGVGLRYGYTF | TGCGCCAGCAGCCCGGGACAGGGAGTGGGTTTACGATATGGCTACACCTTC
TRBJ1-1 | - | TRBV9 | - | CASSVVGDTTEAFF | TGTGCCAGCAGCGTAGTGGGGGACACCACTGAAGCTTTCTTT
TRBJ2-7 | - | TRBV28 | - | CASRSPGLIEQYF | TGTGCCAGCAGATCTCCGGGACTGATCGAGCAGTACTTC
TRBJ2-3 | once | TRBV4-2 | - | CASSQDRGGTDTQYF | TGTGCCAGCAGCCAAGACAGGGGTGGCACAGATACGCAGTATTTT
TRBJ2-7 | - | TRBV4-2 | - | CASSQDYPFYEQYF | TGTGCCAGCAGCCAAGACTACCCCTTCTACGAGCAGTACTTC
TRBJ1-1 | - | TRBV19 | - | CASSIRSGPGSEAFF | TGTGCCAGTAGTATACGTTCTGGCCCTGGCTCTGAAGCTTTCTTT
TRBJ1-5 | - | TRBV28 | - | CASRQSNQPQHF | TGTGCCAGCAGACAGAGCAATCAGCCCCAGCATTTT
TRBJ1-1 | few | TRBV28 | - | CASSTGDGVEAFF | TGTGCCAGCAGCACCGGTGATGGAGTTGAAGCTTTCTTT
TRBJ2-1 | - | TRBV11-2 | - | CASESETSEQFF | TGTGCCTCAGAATCCGAGACGAGCGAGCAGTTCTTC
TRBJ1-4 | few | TRBV7-9 | - | CASSLNPGAGNEKLFF | TGTGCCAGCAGCTTAAATCCGGGGGCTGGTAATGAAAAACTGTTTTTT
TRBJ2-5 | - | TRBV19 | - | CASTPTGGGETQYF | TGTGCCAGTACCCCTACTGGGGGTGGAGAGACCCAGTACTTC
TRBJ1-2 | - | TRBV5-3 | - | CARSFGGQGPNYGYTF | TGTGCCAGAAGCTTCGGTGGGCAGGGCCCTAACTATGGCTACACCTTC
TRBJ2-5 | - | TRBV30 | - | CAWKSLYGALETQYF | TGTGCCTGGAAGTCCCTTTATGGGGCACTGGAGACCCAGTACTTC
TRBJ2-7 | - | TRBV30 | - | CAWRDATLYEQYF | TGTGCCTGGAGGGACGCGACACTATACGAGCAGTACTTC
TRBJ2-3 | - | TRBV6-6 | - | CASSKERDTQYF | TGTGCCAGCAGCAAAGAAAGAGATACGCAGTATTTT
TRBJ1-4 | - | TRBV5-1 | - | CASRADQSATNEKLFF | TGCGCCAGCAGGGCAGACCAGTCAGCAACTAATGAAAAACTGTTTTTT